Listed below are T cell receptor beta chains from one sample, sequenced in a study of T cell changes during pregnancy in multiple sclerosis. Sequencing used immunoSEQ multiplex PCR; TCRdb keeps in-frame clones, though not all of them. Here the sample spans tens of thousands of clones, approximately 90% being singletons. Sequences were derived from peripheral blood, sampled in the first trimester of pregnancy. The receptors derive from a female donor in good health, enrolled as a control in a pregnancy study. Each CDR3 is given with its conserved first and last residue. Fields, in order: V gene, CDR3 protein.

V gene: TRBV7-2
CDR3 protein: CASSLMTATPTGNTIYF

V gene: TRBV5-1
CDR3 protein: CASRPGQPDSPLHF

V gene: TRBV10-2
CDR3 protein: CASSESRNQPQHF

V gene: TRBV19
CDR3 protein: CASSIIEQAGNTIYF

V gene: TRBV7-2
CDR3 protein: CASSLASSGSFYEQYF

V gene: TRBV13
CDR3 protein: CASSGQGPGELFF

V gene: TRBV28
CDR3 protein: CASTTISEQYF

V gene: TRBV30
CDR3 protein: CACEKRRGYTF

V gene: TRBV19
CDR3 protein: CASSSRTSGFSYNEQFF

V gene: TRBV6-1
CDR3 protein: CASSDEGRSGELFF

V gene: TRBV18
CDR3 protein: CASSPPGRTSTDTQYF

V gene: TRBV4-3
CDR3 protein: CASSQNSGWIYEQYF

V gene: TRBV7-9
CDR3 protein: CASSLLDGRGLGETQYF

V gene: TRBV10-3
CDR3 protein: CAITPDRGGTEAFF

V gene: TRBV5-6
CDR3 protein: CASSLGARGEQYF

V gene: TRBV6-5
CDR3 protein: CASSYSAGGNQPQHF

V gene: TRBV19
CDR3 protein: CASSIWLAGGPGNEQFF

V gene: TRBV5-5
CDR3 protein: CASSLVPSGDNEQFF

V gene: TRBV6-1
CDR3 protein: CASSEFPGIAETQYF

V gene: TRBV11-2
CDR3 protein: CASSLDQGRTGDGYTF

V gene: TRBV10-3
CDR3 protein: CAISGGPQNTGELFF

V gene: TRBV6-5
CDR3 protein: CASSRTTPNTEAFF

V gene: TRBV11-2
CDR3 protein: CASSIRDSLYQETQYF

V gene: TRBV19
CDR3 protein: CASSSGTTSTDTQYF

V gene: TRBV4-1
CDR3 protein: CASSQEGLTYEQYF

V gene: TRBV29-1
CDR3 protein: CSDHTGGLYTEAFF

V gene: TRBV7-2
CDR3 protein: CASSSRGQGSNQPQHF

V gene: TRBV11-2
CDR3 protein: CASSWTSGRVGEQYF

V gene: TRBV25-1
CDR3 protein: CASSELANTEAFF

V gene: TRBV19
CDR3 protein: CASTLTGATEAFF

V gene: TRBV5-1
CDR3 protein: CASSLESSVVDTQYF

V gene: TRBV18
CDR3 protein: CASSPGGQRSGELFF

V gene: TRBV15
CDR3 protein: CATSGPRDSNSNQPQHF

V gene: TRBV9
CDR3 protein: CASSVGLGQGVETQYF

V gene: TRBV6-1
CDR3 protein: CASSAMTGGRFGQYF